The clone carrying this T cell receptor (beta chain) turned up a few times. TCRdb ran MiXCR on the reads and lists one entry per CDR3 protein. The sample records some 100,000 distinct CDR3 sequences, less than 40% being singletons. The sample is drawn from a study of type 1 regulatory T cells. Looking at the study overall: An in vitro protocol generated T-allo10, a Tr1-enriched, alloantigen-specific CD4 T cell product.

The sample comprised CD4+ T cells, either the whole sample or a sorted fraction (not recorded which). The clonotype comes from a human donor in good health.

CDR3 in amino acids: CASRGTRAYEQYF. The CDR3 coding sequence is TGTGCCAGCAGGGGGACAAGGGCCTACGAGCAGTACTTC. The gene calls are TRBV27 and TRBJ2-7, with D possibly TRBD1 on 6 matching bases. V lost 6 bases to trimming and J lost 2 bases, with 11 bases between them. CDR3 length equals 13 residues. The germline V gene has CDR1 MNHEY and CDR2 SMNVEV (reference sequence).